The 9 T cell receptor beta chains below come from one sample, sequenced in a study of blood T cell repertoires in COVID-19. Profiling relied on immunoSEQ multiplex PCR, and the TCRdb table lists in-frame clones only, not all of them. This sample yields around 160,000 clones, of which more than 80% are seen a single time; just under 2% belongs to the top ten. Sequenced material: peripheral blood. The receptors shown here come from a woman aged 60-75 years with COVID-19, enrolled during active disease.

The chain links TRBV7-2 to TRBJ2-7; 7 bases line up with TRBD2. This CDR3 comprises 15 residues. CDR1 is SGHTA and CDR2 is FQGNSA in the germline V gene. V lost 1 base to trimming and J lost 8 bases; unmatched junction nucleotides: 11. The CDR3: CASSLGGGAQGKQYF. CDR3 coding DNA: TGTGCCAGCAGCTTAGGGGGGGGTGCCCAAGGGAAGCAGTACTTC.

CDR3 coding DNA: TGTGCCACCAGCAGAGATATGGGGGCCACGAACACTGAAGCTTTCTTT. Amino acids: CATSRDMGATNTEAFF. The V and J genes are TRBV15 and TRBJ1-1; a weak D match, TRBD1 (6 bases). V was clipped by 0 bases and J by 1 base, with 12 bases between them. Germline lookup yields CDR1 LNHNV and CDR2 YYDKDF (reference sequence). The CDR3 is 16 amino acids. Looking up the rest from reference TRBV15 and TRBJ1-1 gives the full variable domain: DAMVIQNPRYQVTQFGKPVTLSCSQTLNHNVMYWYQQKSSQAPKLLFHYYDKDFNNEADTPDNFQSRRPNTSFCFLDIRSPGLGDTAMYLCATSRDMGATNTEAFFGQGTRLTVV.

The chain is built from TRBV5-5 and TRBJ2-1; the match to TRBD2 covers 13 bases. The length of the CDR3 is 15 residues. V dropped 4 bases and J dropped 6; count of bases not matched to a gene: 4. Germline lookup yields CDR1 SGHKS and CDR2 YYEKEE (reference sequence). CDR3 loop: CASSTTSGGANEQFF. The CDR3 DNA sequence: TGTGCCAGCAGCACTACTAGCGGGGGGGCCAATGAGCAGTTCTTC.

V is TRBV4-3 and J is TRBJ2-3; 10 nucleotides align to TRBD1. V lost 4 bases, J lost 6 bases, and 7 bases stayed unmatched. This CDR3 has 15 residues. Germline CDR1 is LGHNA and CDR2 is YSLEER. The CDR3 region has the DNA TGCGCCAGCAGCCGGGAGACAGGGGGCTCGGATACGCAGTATTTT. As protein: CASSRETGGSDTQYF.

The chain is built from TRBV14 and TRBJ1-1, with 9 bases that match TRBD1. The CDR3 consists of 21 residues. The junction had 17 bases not matched to a gene; V was cut back by 0 bases and J by 0 bases. Germline-derived CDR1 and CDR2 are SGHDN and FVKESK. CDR3 region: CASSQDEEYRGPLTLNTEAFF. In nucleotides, the CDR3 is TGTGCCAGCAGCCAAGACGAGGAGTACAGGGGGCCACTGACATTGAACACTGAAGCTTTCTTT.

Here the CDR3 reads CASSITGGASHQPQHF. The CDR3 DNA reads TGTGCCAGTAGTATCACAGGGGGAGCTAGTCATCAGCCCCAGCATTTT. The rearrangement uses TRBV19 and TRBJ1-5; 8 nucleotides align to TRBD1. V was pared by 3 bases and J by 5 bases, with 9 bases of the junction left unmatched. The CDR3 loop spans 16 amino acids. CDR1 is LNHDA and CDR2 is SQIVND in the germline V gene (reference sequence).

This clone was seen only once. J is TRBJ1-1 and V is TRBV5-6; tentatively, D is TRBD1 (5 bases). Trimming pared 1 base from V and 5 bases from J, leaving 9 bases between. This CDR3 has 13 amino acids. Germline V gives CDR1 SGHDT, CDR2 YYEEEE. This CDR3 reads CASSLIQGTEAFF. In DNA form, the CDR3 reads TGTGCCAGCAGCTTGATCCAGGGAACTGAAGCTTTCTTT. Based on the CDR3 plus reference TRBV5-6 and TRBJ1-1, the full variable domain is DAGVTQSPTHLIKTRGQQVTLRCSPKSGHDTVSWYQQALGQGPQFIFQYYEEEERQRGNFPDRFSGHQFPNYSSELNVNALLLGDSALYLCASSLIQGTEAFFGQGTRLTVV.

V usage is TRBV6-1 and J usage is TRBJ1-2; 7 bases agree with TRBD1. With 0 bases clipped from V and 3 bases from J, the junction kept 1 base outside the gene matches. The germline gives CDR1 MNHNS, CDR2 SASEGT. The CDR3 covers 14 residues. This CDR3 is CASSEAGTDYGYTF. For the CDR3, the DNA is TGTGCCAGCAGTGAAGCGGGGACAGACTATGGCTACACCTTC.

This chain links TRBV19 with TRBJ2-2; 8 bases agree with TRBD1. V gave up 1 base and J gave up 6 bases; unmatched junction bases: 4. Germline values: CDR1 LNHDA, CDR2 SQIVND (reference sequence). This CDR3 region has 15 residues. CDR3 residues: CASSIGTGRSGELFF. The CDR3 region has the DNA TGTGCCAGTAGTATAGGGACAGGGCGGTCCGGGGAGCTGTTTTTT.